These T cell receptor beta chains were read from a single sample in a study of patients and donors after allogeneic stem cell transplantation. Using its own MiXCR run on the RT-PCR reads, TCRdb lists one record per CDR3 protein. The data hold roughly 150,000 distinct CDR3 sequences, with 24% observed a single time. The sample consisted of blood, either unsorted or a sorted T cell fraction (not recorded which). The receptors come from a human donor who was either an allogeneic HSCT recipient or a stem cell or donor lymphocyte infusion donor (not recorded which). It is not recorded whose cells these are; they may come from a transplant donor. Each CDR3 is given with its conserved first and last residue. A D gene is named only where the DNA matches it firmly. Rows may omit the clone size; those that give it use once, few, many or a size class.

clone_size: few; j_call: TRBJ1-1; v_call: TRBV29-1; d_call: NA; cdr3_nt: TGCAGCGTTGTCTCCGCAGCCGCTTTCTTT; cdr3_aa: CSVVSAAAFF
clone_size: few; j_call: TRBJ2-1; v_call: TRBV12-3/TRBV12-4; d_call: NA; cdr3_nt: TGTGCCAGCAGTCCGACAGGTATATACAATGAGCAGTTCTTC; cdr3_aa: CASSPTGIYNEQFF
clone_size: once; j_call: TRBJ2-5; v_call: TRBV12-3/TRBV12-4; d_call: NA; cdr3_nt: TGTGCCAGCAGAGACGGTAACGAAGAGACCCAGTACTTC; cdr3_aa: CASRDGNEETQYF
clone_size: NA; j_call: TRBJ2-2; v_call: TRBV7-2; d_call: TRBD2; cdr3_nt: TGTGCCAGCAGCGTATTAGCGGGAGGCTCACTTAACACCGGGGAGCTGTTTTTT; cdr3_aa: CASSVLAGGSLNTGELFF
clone_size: few; j_call: TRBJ2-1; v_call: TRBV27; d_call: NA; cdr3_nt: TGTGCCAGCAGTTTCATTTACTCCAACTACAATGAGCAGTTCTTC; cdr3_aa: CASSFIYSNYNEQFF
clone_size: many; j_call: TRBJ1-6; v_call: TRBV12-3/TRBV12-4; d_call: NA; cdr3_nt: TGTGCCAGCAGTTTGCGGGAGAGCTCACCCCTCCACTTT; cdr3_aa: CASSLRESSPLHF
clone_size: many; j_call: TRBJ1-2; v_call: TRBV5-1; d_call: NA; cdr3_nt: TGCGCCAGCAGCTTGCTCCAGCCGGCTGATAACTATGGCTACACCTTC; cdr3_aa: CASSLLQPADNYGYTF
clone_size: NA; j_call: TRBJ2-3; v_call: TRBV7-9; d_call: NA; cdr3_nt: TGTGCCAGCAGCTTAGCTCGCACAGATACGCAGTATTTT; cdr3_aa: CASSLARTDTQYF
clone_size: few; j_call: TRBJ1-1; v_call: TRBV27; d_call: NA; cdr3_nt: TGTGCCAGCAGTTTACCGGGGGCCGGCACTGAAGCTTTCTTT; cdr3_aa: CASSLPGAGTEAFF
clone_size: few; j_call: TRBJ1-1; v_call: TRBV10-3; d_call: TRBD1; cdr3_nt: TGTGCCACCAAGACAGGGCAAGGGGACACTGAAGCTTTCTTT; cdr3_aa: CATKTGQGDTEAFF
clone_size: NA; j_call: TRBJ1-1; v_call: TRBV5-1; d_call: NA; cdr3_nt: TGCGCCACCAGCTTGGATGCGGGAATCACTGAAGCTTTCTTT; cdr3_aa: CATSLDAGITEAFF
clone_size: NA; j_call: TRBJ2-2; v_call: TRBV29-1; d_call: NA; cdr3_nt: TGCAGCTTCGGGGGACAAAACACCGGGGAGCTGTTTTTT; cdr3_aa: CSFGGQNTGELFF
clone_size: many; j_call: TRBJ1-1; v_call: TRBV7-2; d_call: TRBD1; cdr3_nt: TGTGCCAGCCGACAGGGGAGGAACACTGAAGCTTTCTTT; cdr3_aa: CASRQGRNTEAFF
clone_size: NA; j_call: TRBJ2-6; v_call: TRBV6-5; d_call: NA; cdr3_nt: TGTGCCAGCAGTTACTTGTCGTCTGGGGCCAACGTCCTGACTTTC; cdr3_aa: CASSYLSSGANVLTF